This record concerns one TCR beta chain sequence. One end of the junction is discordant with germline, which a read error may explain. Assay: immunoSEQ multiplex PCR; the TCRdb copy retains only in-frame clones and omits some. The sample includes approximately 250,000 clones, about 91% seen only once; the top ten take 2.8%. Individuals in the exposed group had encountered a COVID-19 case within 2 weeks preceding study entry. This entry is derived from a study of blood T cell repertoires in COVID-19. CDR3 length: 16 residues. Looked up from germline, CDR1 is LNHDA and CDR2 is SQIVND (reference sequence).

Sequences were obtained from PBMCs or T cells enriched from blood (not recorded which). The V gene is TRBV19, the J gene TRBJ1-5; 7 positions match TRBD1. This sequence was found in a middle-aged man who had been exposed to COVID-19. CDR3 loop: CASKIQGGNSNQPQHF. Here the CDR3 DNA reads TGTGCCAGTAAGATTCAGGGGGGAAATAGCAATCAGCCTCAGCATTTT.